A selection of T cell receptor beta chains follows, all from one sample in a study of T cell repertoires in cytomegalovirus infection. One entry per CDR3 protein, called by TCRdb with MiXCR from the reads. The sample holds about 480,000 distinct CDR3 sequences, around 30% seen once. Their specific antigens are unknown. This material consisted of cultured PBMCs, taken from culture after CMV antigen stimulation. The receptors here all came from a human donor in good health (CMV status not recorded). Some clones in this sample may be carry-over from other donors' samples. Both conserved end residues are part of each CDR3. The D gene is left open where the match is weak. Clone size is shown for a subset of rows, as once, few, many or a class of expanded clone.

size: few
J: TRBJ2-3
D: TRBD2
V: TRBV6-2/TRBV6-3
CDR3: CASSYLPSGRVAGTDTQYF
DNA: TGTGCCAGCAGTTACCTCCCTAGCGGGAGAGTAGCAGGGACAGATACGCAGTATTTT

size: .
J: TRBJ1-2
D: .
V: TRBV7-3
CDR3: CALLLKGLEKGYTF
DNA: TGTGCCTTACTACTAAAGGGGCTTGAAAAAGGCTACACCTTC

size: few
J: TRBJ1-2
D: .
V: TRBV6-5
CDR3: CASSAGLGGYTF
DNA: TGTGCCAGCAGTGCCGGCCTAGGTGGCTACACCTTC

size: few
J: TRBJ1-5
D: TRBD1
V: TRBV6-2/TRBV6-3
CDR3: CASSHITTGPQPQHF
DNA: TGTGCCAGCAGTCATATAACGACAGGGCCTCAGCCCCAGCATTTT

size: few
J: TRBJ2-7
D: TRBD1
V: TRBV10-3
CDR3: CAISPRDRGRYEQYF
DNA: TGTGCCATCAGTCCTCGGGACAGGGGGCGGTACGAGCAGTACTTC

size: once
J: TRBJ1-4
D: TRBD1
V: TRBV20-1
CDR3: CSAGSSQGIEKLFF
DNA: TGCAGTGCTGGTTCGTCACAGGGGATAGAAAAACTGTTTTTT

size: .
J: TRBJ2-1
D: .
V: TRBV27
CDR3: CASSPGGPTNNEQFF
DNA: TGTGCCAGCAGTCCTGGTGGGCCAACCAACAATGAGCAGTTCTTC

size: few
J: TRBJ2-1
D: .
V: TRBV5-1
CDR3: CASSRDTRQDNEQFF
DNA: TGCGCCAGCAGCCGGGACACCAGACAAGACAATGAGCAGTTCTTC

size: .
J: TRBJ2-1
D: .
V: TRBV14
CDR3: CASSQGLINNEQFF
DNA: TGTGCCAGCAGCCAAGGACTAATAAACAATGAGCAGTTCTTC

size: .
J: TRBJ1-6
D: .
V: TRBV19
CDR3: CASTRAISSYNSPLHF
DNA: TGTGCCAGTACGCGGGCCATCAGCTCCTATAATTCACCCCTCCACTTT

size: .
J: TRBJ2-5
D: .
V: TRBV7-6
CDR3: CASSLGVLETQYF
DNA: TGTGCCAGCAGCTTAGGGGTTTTGGAGACCCAGTACTTC

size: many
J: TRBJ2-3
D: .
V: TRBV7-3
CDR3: CASSFSGGTDTQYF
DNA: TGTGCCAGCAGCTTTTCCGGAGGCACAGATACGCAGTATTTT

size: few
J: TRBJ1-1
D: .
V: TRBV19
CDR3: CASSPREENTEAFF
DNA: TGTGCCAGTAGTCCGCGAGAAGAGAACACTGAAGCTTTCTTT

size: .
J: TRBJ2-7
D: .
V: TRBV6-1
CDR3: CASSLSGNEQYF
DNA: TGTGCCAGCAGTTTATCAGGGAACGAGCAGTACTTC

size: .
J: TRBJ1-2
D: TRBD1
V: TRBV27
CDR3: CASRPQGVVDYGYTF
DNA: TGTGCCAGCAGACCGCAGGGGGTAGTGGACTATGGCTACACCTTC

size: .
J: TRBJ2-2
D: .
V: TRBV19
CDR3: CASSVGYYRELFF
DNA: TGTGCCAGTAGTGTCGGGTATTACCGGGAGCTGTTTTTT

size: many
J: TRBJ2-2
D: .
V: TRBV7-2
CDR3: CASSTRDFQAANTGELFF
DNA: TGTGCCAGCAGCACCCGGGACTTCCAGGCCGCGAACACCGGGGAGCTGTTTTTT

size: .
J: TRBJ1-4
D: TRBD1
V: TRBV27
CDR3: CASSIRDRGGKLFF
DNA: TGTGCCAGCAGTATCCGGGACAGGGGGGGAAAACTGTTTTTT

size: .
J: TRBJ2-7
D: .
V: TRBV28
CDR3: CASTTDPLRYEQYF
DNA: TGTGCCAGCACCACGGACCCTCTCCGCTACGAGCAGTACTTC

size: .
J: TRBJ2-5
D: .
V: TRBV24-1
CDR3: CATSDPRRGRETQYF
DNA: TGTGCCACCAGTGACCCGCGCCGGGGTCGGGAGACCCAGTACTTC

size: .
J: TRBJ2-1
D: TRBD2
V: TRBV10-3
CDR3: CAISDPGLADHNEQFF
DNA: TGTGCCATCAGTGACCCGGGACTAGCGGACCACAATGAGCAGTTCTTC

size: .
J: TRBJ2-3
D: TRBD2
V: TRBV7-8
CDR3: CASSPRPGLAGSDTQYF
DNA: TGTGCCAGCAGCCCCAGGCCTGGACTAGCGGGTTCAGATACGCAGTATTTT

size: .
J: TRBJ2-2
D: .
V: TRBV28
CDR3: CASHDRANTGVLFF
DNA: TGTGCCAGCCATGACAGAGCGAACACCGGGGTGCTGTTTTTT

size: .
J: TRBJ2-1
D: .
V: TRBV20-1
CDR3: CSASRTSSSYNEQFF
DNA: TGCAGTGCTAGTAGGACGTCGAGCTCCTACAATGAGCAGTTCTTC

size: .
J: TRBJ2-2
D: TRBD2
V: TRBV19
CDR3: CASSIFLRREGTPLNTGELFF
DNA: TGTGCCAGTAGTATTTTCTTGAGGCGGGAGGGCACTCCACTGAACACCGGGGAGCTGTTTTTT

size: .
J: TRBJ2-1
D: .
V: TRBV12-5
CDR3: CASARTTGPYNEQFF
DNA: TGTGCTAGCGCTCGCACGACCGGGCCCTACAATGAGCAGTTCTTC

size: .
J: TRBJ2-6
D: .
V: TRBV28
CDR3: CASSLPQMVGANVLTF
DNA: TGTGCCAGCAGCCTACCACAGATGGTTGGGGCCAACGTCCTGACTTTC

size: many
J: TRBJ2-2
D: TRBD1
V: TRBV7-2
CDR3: CASSIRDRRTGELFF
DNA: TGTGCCAGCAGCATCCGGGACAGACGTACCGGGGAGCTGTTTTTT

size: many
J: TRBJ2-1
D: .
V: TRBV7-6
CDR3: CASSLALGGPLNEQFF
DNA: TGTGCCAGCAGCTTAGCGCTCGGGGGGCCTCTCAATGAGCAGTTCTTC

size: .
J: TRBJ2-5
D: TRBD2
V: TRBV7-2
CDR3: CASSARGSGTYQETQYF
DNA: TGTGCCAGCAGCGCCCGAGGGAGCGGGACGTACCAAGAGACCCAGTACTTC

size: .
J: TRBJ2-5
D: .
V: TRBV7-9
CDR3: CASSLYTQETQYF
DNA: TGTGCCAGCAGCTTATACACCCAAGAGACCCAGTACTTC

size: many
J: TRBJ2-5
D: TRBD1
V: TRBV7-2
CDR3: CASSLGIEGQGFQETQYF
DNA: TGTGCCAGCAGCTTAGGTATAGAGGGACAGGGATTCCAAGAGACCCAGTACTTC

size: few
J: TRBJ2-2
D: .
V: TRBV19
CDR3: CASTQRQTNTGELFF
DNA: TGTGCCAGTACCCAGAGACAGACGAACACCGGGGAGCTGTTTTTT

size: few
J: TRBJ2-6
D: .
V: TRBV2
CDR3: CASTPSGANVLTF
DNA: TGTGCCAGCACTCCCTCTGGGGCCAACGTCCTGACTTTC

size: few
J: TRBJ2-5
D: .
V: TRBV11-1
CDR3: CASSPGTSQTQYF
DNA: TGTGCCAGCAGCCCCGGGACTTCGCAGACCCAGTACTTC

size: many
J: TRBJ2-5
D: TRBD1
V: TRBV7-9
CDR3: CASSLGQMETQYF
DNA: TGTGCCAGCAGCCTGGGACAGATGGAGACCCAGTACTTC

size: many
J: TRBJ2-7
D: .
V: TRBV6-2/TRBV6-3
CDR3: CASRPGTSGSREQYF
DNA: TGTGCCAGCAGACCCGGGACGTCCGGCTCGAGGGAGCAGTACTTC

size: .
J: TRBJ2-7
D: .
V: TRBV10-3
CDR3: CAIGDGYEQYF
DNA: TGTGCCATCGGGGACGGCTACGAGCAGTACTTC

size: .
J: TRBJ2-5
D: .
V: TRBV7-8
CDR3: CASSVLQGLQETQYF
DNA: TGTGCCAGCAGCGTATTACAGGGTCTCCAAGAGACCCAGTACTTC

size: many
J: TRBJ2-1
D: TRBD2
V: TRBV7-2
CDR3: CASSLEGAGVSYNEQFF
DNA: TGTGCCAGCAGCTTAGAGGGAGCGGGAGTTTCCTACAATGAGCAGTTCTTC

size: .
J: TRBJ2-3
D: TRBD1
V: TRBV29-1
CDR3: CSARGQGLADTQYF
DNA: TGCAGCGCAAGGGGGCAGGGTTTAGCAGATACGCAGTATTTT

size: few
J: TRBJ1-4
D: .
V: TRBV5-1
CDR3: CASSLRPTVGEKLFF
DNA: TGCGCCAGCAGCTTGCGACCGACAGTTGGGGAAAAACTGTTTTTT

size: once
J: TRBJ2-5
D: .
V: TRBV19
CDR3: CASSADSRGETQYF
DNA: TGTGCCAGTAGTGCCGACTCGAGAGGGGAGACCCAGTACTTC

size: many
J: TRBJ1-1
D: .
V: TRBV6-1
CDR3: CASSAQGAEAFF
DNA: TGTGCCAGCAGTGCTCAGGGAGCTGAAGCTTTCTTT

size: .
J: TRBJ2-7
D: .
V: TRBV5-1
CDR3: CASSPSGWEQYF
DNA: TGCGCCAGCAGCCCCAGCGGGTGGGAGCAGTACTTC

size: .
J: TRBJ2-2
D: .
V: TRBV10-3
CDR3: CATWTVSGELFF
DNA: TGTGCCACGTGGACAGTTTCTGGGGAGCTGTTTTTT

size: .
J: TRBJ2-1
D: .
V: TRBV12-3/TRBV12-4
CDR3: CASSLGNGRYNEQFF
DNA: TGTGCCAGCAGTTTAGGGAATGGGAGGTACAATGAGCAGTTCTTC

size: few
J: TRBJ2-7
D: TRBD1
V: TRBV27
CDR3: CASSLTGGAGSYEQYF
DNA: TGTGCCAGCAGTCTAACAGGGGGCGCGGGTTCCTACGAGCAGTACTTC

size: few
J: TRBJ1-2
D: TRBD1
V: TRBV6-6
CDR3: CASWDSPNYVGYTF
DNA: TGTGCCAGCTGGGACAGTCCCAACTATGTGGGCTACACCTTC

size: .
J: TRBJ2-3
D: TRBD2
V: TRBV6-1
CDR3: CATHSSGRIDTQYF
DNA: TGTGCCACCCATTCTAGCGGGAGAATAGATACGCAGTATTTT

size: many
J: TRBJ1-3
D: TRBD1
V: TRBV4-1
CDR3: CASSLSGGVWGNTIYF
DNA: TGCGCCAGCAGCCTTTCAGGGGGCGTGTGGGGAAACACCATATATTTT

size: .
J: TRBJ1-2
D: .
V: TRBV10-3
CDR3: CAISESENYGYTF
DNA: TGTGCCATCAGTGAGTCAGAGAACTATGGCTACACCTTC

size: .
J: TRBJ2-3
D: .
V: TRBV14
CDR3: CASSQVNTDTQYF
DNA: TGTGCCAGCAGCCAAGTCAACACAGATACGCAGTATTTC